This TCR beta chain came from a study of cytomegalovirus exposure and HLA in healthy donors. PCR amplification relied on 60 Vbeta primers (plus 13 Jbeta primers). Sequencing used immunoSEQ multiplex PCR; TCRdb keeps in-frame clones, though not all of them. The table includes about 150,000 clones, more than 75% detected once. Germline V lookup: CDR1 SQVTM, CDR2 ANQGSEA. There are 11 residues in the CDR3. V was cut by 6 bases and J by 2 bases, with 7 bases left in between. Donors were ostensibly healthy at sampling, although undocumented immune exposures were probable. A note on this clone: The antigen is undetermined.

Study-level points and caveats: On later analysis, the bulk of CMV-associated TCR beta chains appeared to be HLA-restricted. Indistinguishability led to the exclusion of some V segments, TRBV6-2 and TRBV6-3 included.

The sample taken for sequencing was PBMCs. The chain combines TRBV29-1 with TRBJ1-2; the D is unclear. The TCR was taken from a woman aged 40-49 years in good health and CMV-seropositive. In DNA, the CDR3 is TGCAGCGTCCCGGAGAACTATGGCTACACCTTC. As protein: CSVPENYGYTF.